This T cell receptor beta chain comes out of a study of blood T cell repertoires in COVID-19. There are 14 residues in the CDR3. Looked up from germline, CDR1 is MDHEN and CDR2 is SYDVKM. V lost 5 bases to trimming and J lost 3 bases, with 13 bases between them. As originally analysed: Amplifying reference gene primers gave estimates of nucleated cell counts. Sequencing used immunoSEQ multiplex PCR; TCRdb keeps in-frame clones, though not all of them. That table is the source of V, J and clone size, and D and trimming were worked out from the DNA. Of about 110,000 clones listed, roughly 80% are singletons.

The chain combines TRBV28 with TRBJ1-2; D is undetermined. This clonotype was obtained from a woman in her sixties or seventies with acute or convalescent COVID-19. Sequenced input: peripheral blood. CDR3: CASSPPIGHYGYTF. CDR3 DNA: TGTGCCAGCAGTCCGCCTATTGGGCACTATGGCTACACCTTC.